A single sample gave rise to the 3 T cell receptor beta chains below, sequenced in a study of T cells after yellow fever vaccination. TCRdb processed the 5' RACE reads anew with MiXCR; each CDR3 protein has one entry. The sample has a few hundred thousand distinct CDR3 sequences; about a sixth are singletons. The source material was PBMCs, sampled about 5 days after the first yellow fever vaccination. These receptors came from a man aged 18 to 30 who received the YFV17D yellow fever vaccine.

This clonotype occurred a few times. This chain uses TRBV4-2 with TRBJ2-3; D might be TRBD2 (5 bases). The CDR3 is 16 residues long. CDR1 is LGHNA and CDR2 is YNFKEQ in the germline V gene. Trimming left V 2 bases short and J 1 base short, with 13 bases between. In DNA, the CDR3 is TGTGCCAGCAGCCAAAGGTGGAATAGCGGCACAGATACGCAGTATTTT. It encodes CASSQRWNSGTDTQYF.

This clonotype was recorded a few times. J is TRBJ1-2 and V is TRBV7-9; 9 nucleotides agree with TRBD1. Trimming removed 3 bases from V and 3 bases from J; junction bases left unmatched: 5. Germline CDR1 reads SEHNR; CDR2 reads FQNEAQ (reference sequence). This CDR3 comprises 15 residues. The chain's CDR3 is CASSFPGQGDYGYTF. The CDR3 DNA is TGTGCCAGCAGCTTTCCGGGACAGGGTGACTATGGCTACACCTTC.

This chain connects TRBV29-1 to TRBJ2-1; no clear D. V shed 4 bases and J shed 7 bases, with 20 bases lying between them. CDR1 SQVTM and CDR2 ANQGSEA come from the germline V gene. The CDR3 spans 15 residues. The CDR3 region has the DNA TGCAGCGTTGTTTACGCGATCCTACAAACTAATGAGCAGTTCTTC. This gives the protein CSVVYAILQTNEQFF.